Listed here are 10 T cell receptor beta chains from one sample, sequenced in a study of T cells in Graves' hyperthyroidism and ophthalmopathy (dated by TCRdb to about 2019). The library was prepared using multiplex PCR. The sample was run on an Illumina HiSeq 2000. The TCR beta CDR3 regions were amplified from RNA transcripts. For the first round of RT-PCR on the TCR CDR3, the HTBI primer set was used together with the Qiagen OneStep RT-PCR kit. TCRdb trimmed public reads at Q25 via fastp, called clones via MiXCR and kept in-frame beta chains. Under each unique CDR3 protein, matching rows form one entry showing the most common genes and DNA. The sample table lists some 770,000 distinct CDR3 sequences, less than 20% of them with a count of one. 8.4% of the sample goes to the ten largest clones. The sample consisted of blood. These receptors all come from a man between 18 and 35 years old with Graves' hyperthyroidism.

This clonotype has a handful of counts. This rearrangement joins TRBV5-4 to TRBJ2-2; 7 bases match TRBD1. The CDR3 is 16 amino acids. Germline lookup yields CDR1 SGHNT and CDR2 YYREEE (reference sequence). The trim removed 1 base at V and 2 bases at J, leaving 5 bases unmatched. The CDR3 coding sequence is TGTGCCAGCAGCTTGATGAGACAGGGCAACACCGGGGAGCTGTTTTTT. This encodes CASSLMRQGNTGELFF.

This clonotype occurred many times. J is TRBJ1-1 and V is TRBV7-9, with a tentative D call TRBD1 (5 bases). CDR3 size: 16 residues. The V gene lost 1 base and the J gene lost 5 bases, with 17 bases spanning the gap. Looked up from germline, CDR1 is SEHNR and CDR2 is FQNEAQ (reference sequence). In nucleotides, the CDR3 is TGTGCCAGCAGCTTAGATCAGGGCATCCTCAGGACTGAAGCTTTCTTT. The encoded protein is CASSLDQGILRTEAFF.

The chain couples TRBV12-3 or TRBV12-4 to TRBJ2-1; D may be TRBD2 (5 bases). The CDR3 is 14 residues long. V was shortened by 6 bases and J by 0 bases, with 9 bases between the two germline ends. The CDR3 sequence is CASRGSYSYNEQFF. The CDR3, as DNA: TGTGCCAGCAGAGGGAGTTACTCCTACAATGAGCAGTTCTTC.

This clonotype came up a few times. The V gene is TRBV7-2, the J gene TRBJ2-3; TRBD2 agrees at 10 bases. The germline gives CDR1 SGHTA, CDR2 FQGNSA. The CDR3 length is 16 residues. Unmatched junction bases numbered 6, after V lost 4 bases and J lost 2 bases. CDR3 amino acids: CASSWGTSGTTDTQYF. Here the CDR3 DNA reads TGTGCCAGCAGCTGGGGCACTAGCGGGACCACAGATACGCAGTATTTT.

The chain uses TRBV7-9 and TRBJ2-4; TRBD1 matches at 10 bases. Germline trimming cut 1 base from V and 6 bases from J; bases unmatched to any gene: 12. This CDR3 has 18 amino acids. The germline CDR1 and CDR2 sequences are SEHNR and FQNEAQ (reference sequence). This CDR3 is CASSLGIRTGGLRNIQYF. CDR3 nucleotides: TGTGCCAGCAGCTTAGGCATACGGACAGGGGGGTTGAGAAACATTCAGTACTTC.

This clonotype turned up a few times. The chain carries TRBV19 and TRBJ2-1; tentatively, D is TRBD2 (6 bases). The CDR3 extends over 15 amino acids. Germline V gene sequence: CDR1 LNHDA, CDR2 SQIVND (reference sequence). The V and J ends lost 2 bases and 4 bases respectively, with 12 bases between them. The CDR3 DNA reads TGTGCCAGTAGTATAAGGCCGGGACTTTACAATGAGCAGTTCTTC. This gives the protein CASSIRPGLYNEQFF. The full variable domain, with the rest looked up from reference TRBV19 and TRBJ2-1, is DGGITQSPKYLFRKEGQNVTLSCEQNLNHDAMYWYRQDPGQGLRLIYYSQIVNDFQKGDIAEGYSVSREKKESFPLTVTSAQKNPTAFYLCASSIRPGLYNEQFFGPGTRLTVL.

The rearrangement links TRBV27 to TRBJ2-7; 7 bases line up with TRBD2. Trimming cost V 5 bases and J 2 bases; bases outside gene matches: 18. CDR3 length: 18 residues. CDR1 and CDR2 (germline): MNHEY, SMNVEV (reference sequence). The CDR3 nucleotides are TGTGCCAGCAGTCCGGTCCCCATAACTAGGCGGGGGACCTACGAGCAGTACTTC. This codes for CASSPVPITRRGTYEQYF.

J is TRBJ2-5 and V is TRBV29-1; D call uncertain. Germline-derived CDR1 and CDR2 are SQVTM and ANQGSEA. V lost 7 bases, J lost 5 bases, and 20 bases lay in between. The CDR3 is 14 amino acids. In DNA form, the CDR3 reads TGCAGCGCCCAAACACCAGACCGGTCGGAGACCCAGTACTTC. This encodes CSAQTPDRSETQYF.

This clonotype was recorded many times. The chain uses TRBV5-6 and TRBJ1-4, with unresolved D. Germline V CDR1 and CDR2: SGHDT, YYEEEE. The CDR3 runs to 17 residues. Deletions cut 0 bases from V and 0 bases from J, with 12 bases between. CDR3 bases: TGTGCCAGCAGCTTGGGAGGGATTCCTGCAACTAATGAAAAACTGTTTTTT. It yields the protein CASSLGGIPATNEKLFF.

This rearrangement joins TRBV7-2 to TRBJ2-7; 9 nucleotides match TRBD1. Germline values: CDR1 SGHTA, CDR2 FQGNSA. Unmatched junction bases numbered 8, after V lost 5 bases and J lost 3 bases. This CDR3 region has 15 residues. In DNA form, the CDR3 reads TGTGCCAGCAGCCGGACCGGGACAGGGAGCTACGAGCAGTACTTC. This translates into CASSRTGTGSYEQYF.